These 3 T cell receptor beta chains originate from one sample sequenced in a study of monozygotic twins with inflammatory bowel disease. TCRdb re-called the 5' RACE reads and shows each CDR3 protein once, DNA omitted. The sample totals a few hundred thousand distinct CDR3 sequences; its top ten clones hold about 2.5%. Sequenced material: blood. These receptor sequences come from a human donor with ulcerative colitis or Crohn's disease, or a healthy co-twin of an affected twin (not recorded which).

The chain couples TRBV20-1 to TRBJ1-5; as DNA is missing, the TRBD1 call by TCRdb cannot be tested. This CDR3 spans 15 amino acids. Germline CDR1 DFQATT, CDR2 SNEGSKA (reference sequence). The CDR3 region is CSAALARQSNQPQHF.

The genes are TRBV5-1 and TRBJ1-2; absent DNA, TCRdb's TRBD1 call cannot be checked. This CDR3 has 14 amino acids. Per germline, CDR1 SGHRS and CDR2 YFSETQ. CDR3 region: CASSLGTDNYGYTF.

The chain joins TRBV6-1 to TRBJ2-6. Per germline, CDR1 MNHNS and CDR2 SASEGT. CDR3 length equals 14 residues. The CDR3 here is CASSKGLGANVLTF.